Each of the 10 T cell receptor beta chains below was sequenced from the same sample in a study of T cell responses to AZD1222 COVID-19 vaccine. Data came from immunoSEQ multiplex PCR; TCRdb stores just in-frame clones and leaves some out. The data show 150,000 to 200,000 clones, with around 94% seen just once and roughly 4.6% held by the top ten. Sequenced here: peripheral blood, sampled 28 days after the second AZD1222 dose. The receptors were sampled from an adult who received the AZD1222 COVID-19 vaccine.

V is TRBV6-5 and J is TRBJ1-2; 7 bases align to TRBD1. This CDR3 has 16 residues. V trimming: 0 bases; J trimming: 6 bases; junction bases outside the gene matches: 10. Per germline, CDR1 MNHEY and CDR2 SVGAGI. DNA of the CDR3: TGTGCCAGCAGTTACTCGTTGGCAGGGGGAAGGGATGGCTACACCTTC. Translated, it gives CASSYSLAGGRDGYTF.

V and J are TRBV6-5 and TRBJ2-1; the D is unclear. CDR3 length equals 15 residues. Germline-derived CDR1 and CDR2 are MNHEY and SVGAGI. The V end lost 0 bases, the J end lost 2 bases, and 8 bases lay between the germline ends. The CDR3 loop reads CASSYSSLTYNEQFF. The CDR3 DNA reads TGTGCCAGCAGTTACTCGAGCCTGACCTACAATGAGCAGTTCTTC.

The V and J genes are TRBV19 and TRBJ1-2, with D tentatively TRBD1 (5 bases). This CDR3 comprises 12 residues. Trimming cost V 5 bases and J 8 bases, with 12 bases left between them. Germline V gene data show CDR1 as LNHDA and CDR2 as SQIVND (reference sequence). The CDR3 loop is CASSPSGGGYTF. The CDR3 DNA follows: TGTGCCAGTAGTCCCAGCGGGGGGGGCTACACCTTC.

This clone appeared a single time. The chain recombines TRBV6-5 with TRBJ2-5, with D possibly being TRBD1 or TRBD2 (6 bases each). V gave up 0 bases and J gave up 1 base, with 12 bases separating them. Germline CDR1 reads MNHEY; CDR2 reads SVGAGI. CDR3 length equals 16 residues. The CDR3 region is CASSYSPGAVQETQYF. CDR3 nucleotides: TGTGCCAGCAGTTACTCCCCGGGGGCAGTCCAAGAGACCCAGTACTTC.

The V call is TRBV29-1, the J call TRBJ1-2; D possibly corresponds to TRBD1 (6 bases). The CDR3 totals 14 residues. Trimming left V 7 bases short and J 2 bases short, with 17 bases between. Per germline, CDR1 SQVTM and CDR2 ANQGSEA. The CDR3 DNA sequence: TGCAGCGCCGCCGTGGGGACAAGAAACTATGGCTACACCTTC. It yields the protein CSAAVGTRNYGYTF.

The chain employs TRBV7-2 and TRBJ2-7; 14 bases are shared with TRBD2. Trimming cost V 5 bases and J 7 bases; bases outside gene matches: 10. The CDR3 sequence is 16 residues long. Germline-derived CDR1 and CDR2 are SGHTA and FQGNSA. Here the CDR3 DNA reads TGTGCCAGCAGCCTACTACCGGGACTAGCGGGAGAGGAGCAGTACTTC. It yields the protein CASSLLPGLAGEEQYF. The full variable domain, completed using reference TRBV7-2 and TRBJ2-7, is GAGVSQSPSNKVTEKGKDVELRCDPISGHTALYWYRQSLGQGLEFLIYFQGNSAPDKSGLPSDRFSAERTGGSVSTLTIQRTQQEDSAVYLCASSLLPGLAGEEQYFGPGTRLTVT.

The rearrangement links TRBV27 to TRBJ2-1; TRBD1 matches at 7 bases. The CDR3 sequence is 13 residues long. The germline CDR1 and CDR2 sequences are MNHEY and SMNVEV (reference sequence). J was trimmed by 6 bases and V by 6 bases; bases with no gene match: 5. CDR3 DNA: TGTGCCAGCAGAGGGGGCCATCCCAATGAGCAGTTCTTC. Its protein product is CASRGGHPNEQFF.

V usage is TRBV9 and J usage is TRBJ1-2; tentatively, D is TRBD1 (5 bases). CDR3 length: 15 residues. V lost 3 bases and J 6 bases, leaving 18 bases between the germline ends. Germline lookup yields CDR1 SGDLS and CDR2 YYNGEE. The CDR3 DNA is TGTGCCAGCAGCGCAAATGGGGGGTTTCAAGATGGCTACACCTTC. It codes for CASSANGGFQDGYTF.

J is TRBJ2-5 and V is TRBV28; D gene unclear. The V gene's germline CDR1 is MDHEN and CDR2 SYDVKM. The V and J ends lost 8 bases and 0 bases respectively, with 10 bases between them. This CDR3 has 13 amino acids. CDR3 DNA: TGTGCCAGCGGTCGAAGCAACCAAGAGACCCAGTACTTC. Its protein is CASGRSNQETQYF.

The rearrangement uses TRBV6-6 and TRBJ2-7; no reliable D call. The V end was cut by 2 bases, the J end by 2 bases, with 7 bases between. Looked up from germline, CDR1 is MNHNY and CDR2 is SVGAGI (reference sequence). CDR3 size: 13 residues. CDR3 nucleotides: TGTGCCAGCAGTTACCCTGGGACCTACGAGCAGTACTTC. Encoded protein: CASSYPGTYEQYF.